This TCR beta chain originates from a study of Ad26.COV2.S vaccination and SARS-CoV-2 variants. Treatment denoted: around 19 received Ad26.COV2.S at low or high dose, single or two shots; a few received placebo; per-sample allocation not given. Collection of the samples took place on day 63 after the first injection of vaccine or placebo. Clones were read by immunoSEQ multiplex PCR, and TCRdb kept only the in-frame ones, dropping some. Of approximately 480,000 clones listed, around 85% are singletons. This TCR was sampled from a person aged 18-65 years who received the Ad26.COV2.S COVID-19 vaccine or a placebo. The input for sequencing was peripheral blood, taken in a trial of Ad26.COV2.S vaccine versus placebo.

The DNA of the CDR3 is TGCGCCAGCAGCCAAGATTCGGCGGGACGAGGGGAGCTGTTTTTT. Translating gives CASSQDSAGRGELFF. The V gene is TRBV4-3, the J gene TRBJ2-2; possible D gene TRBD2, 6 bases. The V and J ends lost 0 bases and 8 bases respectively, with 13 bases between them. The CDR3 has 15 amino acids. The germline CDR1 and CDR2 sequences are LGHNA and YSLEER.